Shown below are 29 T cell receptor beta chains from a single sample sequenced in a study of T-cell memory formation after mild COVID-19. TCRdb re-called the 5' RACE reads through MiXCR, storing one row per CDR3 protein. Of just over 60,000 distinct CDR3 sequences in the sample, about a tenth were seen once. The sample was PBMCs or a T cell subset sorted from them (not recorded which). These receptors were obtained from a man in his late teens or twenties who had mild COVID-19 (a few samples of this study predate the infection). Cell type and time point are not known.

V usage is TRBV15 and J usage is TRBJ2-1, with TRBD2 identical over 9 bases. Trimming at V came to 0 bases and at J to 8 bases, leaving 8 bases not matched to a gene. Germline assignment: CDR1 LNHNV and CDR2 YYDKDF (reference sequence). CDR3 length: 16 amino acids. In DNA form, the CDR3 reads TGTGCCACCAGCAGAGATCAGGCGGGGGGGCAGGATGAGCAGTTCTTC. Its translation is CATSRDQAGGQDEQFF.

The sample holds a few counts of this clonotype. The rearrangement links TRBV20-1 to TRBJ1-1, with TRBD1 as a possible D gene (5 bases). Germline V gene lookup returns CDR1 DFQATT and CDR2 SNEGSKA (reference sequence). CDR3 length: 13 residues. The V and J ends lost 4 bases and 0 bases respectively, with 9 bases between them. CDR3 sequence (DNA): TGCAGTGCTATGGGGGAGATGAACACTGAAGCTTTCTTT. This codes for CSAMGEMNTEAFF.

The V and J genes are TRBV6-6 and TRBJ1-4; the match to TRBD1 covers 10 bases. Trimming cost V 0 bases and J 10 bases; bases outside gene matches: 8. The CDR3 extends over 16 amino acids. Germline V CDR1 and CDR2: MNHNY, SVGAGI (reference sequence). CDR3 region: CASSYSMTGGSGKLFF. Here the CDR3 DNA reads TGTGCCAGCAGTTACTCGATGACAGGGGGCTCTGGAAAACTGTTTTTT.

The V gene is TRBV10-3, the J gene TRBJ1-2; possibly TRBD1 for D (5 bases). CDR1 is ENHRY, CDR2 SYGVKD, per germline. V lost 8 bases to trimming and J lost 8 bases, with 15 bases between them. This CDR3 comprises 12 residues. The CDR3 here is CAIRVGGSGYTF. The CDR3 coding sequence is TGTGCCATCCGCGTTGGGGGAAGCGGCTACACCTTC.

The V call is TRBV12-3 or TRBV12-4, the J call TRBJ2-2; 7 nucleotides align to TRBD1. With 6 bases clipped from V and 6 bases from J, the junction kept 10 bases outside the gene matches. This CDR3 is 15 amino acids long. The CDR3 nucleotides read TGTGCCAGCAGCAAGGGGCGGCAGGGGGCCGGGGAGCTGTTTTTT. Its translation is CASSKGRQGAGELFF.

The chain carries TRBV5-4 and TRBJ2-3, with D possibly being TRBD2 (5 bases). CDR3 size: 15 residues. Per the germline V gene, CDR1 is SGHNT and CDR2 is YYREEE (reference sequence). The V end lost 4 bases, the J end lost 2 bases, and 14 bases lay between the germline ends. DNA of the CDR3: TGTGCCAGCAGCCCAAGCGGAGATGACACAGATACGCAGTATTTT. Translation gives CASSPSGDDTDTQYF.

This clonotype was seen ten or more times. The V and J genes are TRBV12-3 or TRBV12-4 and TRBJ2-7; either TRBD1 or TRBD2 may fit D (5 bases each). Trimming removed 5 bases at V and 5 bases at J, with 16 bases between. CDR3 length: 14 amino acids. The CDR3 region has the DNA TGTGCCAGCAGTGGATGGGTCGGGGACGACGAGCAGTACTTC. This translates into CASSGWVGDDEQYF.

This clonotype turned up a few times. The CDR3 is CASSLSGREAFF. CDR3 sequence (DNA): TGCGCCAGCAGCTTGTCAGGGCGTGAAGCTTTCTTT. J is TRBJ1-1 and V is TRBV5-1; the D gene is possibly TRBD1 (5 bases). The CDR3 has 12 residues. CDR1 is SGHRS and CDR2 is YFSETQ in the germline V gene. Trimming cost V 1 base and J 7 bases, with 8 bases left between them.

Details on this clonotype: No conserved phenylalanine or tryptophan is present at the end of the CDR3, so a read error is the likely explanation. The genes are TRBV5-1 and TRBJ2-3; D gene unclear. V dropped 2 bases and J dropped 0 bases, with 7 bases sitting between them. The CDR3 loop spans 14 amino acids. Germline V gives CDR1 SGHRS, CDR2 YFSETQ. In DNA form, the CDR3 reads TGCGCCAGCAGCTTCGGTACTAGCACAGATACGCAGTATCTT. Protein: CASSFGTSTDTQYL.

This clonotype appeared many times. This chain links TRBV11-2 with TRBJ2-3; 9 bases fit TRBD2. V gave up 3 bases and J gave up 2 bases; unmatched junction bases: 3. The germline V gene has CDR1 SGHAT and CDR2 FQNNGV. This CDR3 spans 15 amino acids. The DNA of the CDR3 is TGTGCCAGCAGCTTTGGACTAGCGTTCACAGATACGCAGTATTTT. Translating it yields CASSFGLAFTDTQYF.

This chain uses TRBV11-3 with TRBJ2-5; weak D call: TRBD1 (5 bases). The CDR3 covers 14 residues. Germline CDR1 is SGHNT and CDR2 is YENEEA. Trimming pared 1 base from V and 5 bases from J, leaving 11 bases between. Here the CDR3 reads CASSLVQGWETQYF. DNA of the CDR3: TGTGCCAGCAGCTTAGTTCAGGGCTGGGAGACCCAGTACTTC.

V is TRBV7-2 and J is TRBJ2-1; the D gene is possibly TRBD2 (6 bases). The CDR3 contains 15 residues. The V gene lost 1 base and the J gene lost 1 base, with 8 bases spanning the gap. Germline assignment: CDR1 SGHTA and CDR2 FQGNSA. In DNA form, the CDR3 reads TGTGCCAGCAGCTTAGAGGGACTGTCCTACAATGAGCAGTTCTTC. This sequence encodes CASSLEGLSYNEQFF.

The chain couples TRBV5-1 to TRBJ2-1; 9 bases are shared with TRBD2. CDR1 and CDR2 from the germline V gene are SGHRS and YFSETQ. With V trimmed by 1 base and J by 6 bases, 5 bases remained unmatched. The CDR3 spans 15 residues. The CDR3 sequence is CASSLLAGTFNEQFF. The CDR3 region has the DNA TGCGCCAGCAGCTTGCTAGCGGGGACCTTCAATGAGCAGTTCTTC.

This clonotype was seen a few times. The chain employs TRBV5-1 and TRBJ2-7; 11 bases are shared with TRBD1. Trimming removed 4 bases from V and 3 bases from J; junction bases left unmatched: 3. This CDR3 is 14 amino acids long. The germline V gene encodes CDR1 SGHRS and CDR2 YFSETQ. CDR3 residues: CASSRGTGGYEQYV. DNA for the CDR3: TGCGCCAGCAGCCGAGGGACAGGGGGCTACGAGCAGTACGTC.

V and J are TRBV28 and TRBJ2-7; 8 bases line up with TRBD1. Per germline, CDR1 MDHEN and CDR2 SYDVKM. V trimming: 6 bases; J trimming: 6 bases; junction bases outside the gene matches: 10. The CDR3 has 14 residues. This CDR3 reads CASSSGQGVGEQYV. CDR3 DNA sequence: TGTGCCAGCAGCTCCGGACAGGGAGTGGGCGAGCAGTACGTC.

In its sample, this clonotype was seen many times. CDR3 in DNA: TGCGCCAGCAGCCAAGATGCAGTTTCCTACAATGAGCAGTTCTTC. As protein: CASSQDAVSYNEQFF. The chain recombines TRBV4-3 with TRBJ2-1, with D hard to call. The CDR3 spans 15 residues. Trimming pared 0 bases from V and 1 base from J, leaving 7 bases between. Germline V gives CDR1 LGHNA, CDR2 YSLEER.

This clonotype appeared many times. The rearrangement links TRBV5-1 to TRBJ2-1; D is unresolved. Germline CDR1 SGHRS, CDR2 YFSETQ. Trimming pared 0 bases from V and 0 bases from J, leaving 4 bases between. The CDR3 spans 14 residues. As DNA, the CDR3 is TGCGCCAGCAGCTTGGACAGCTCCTACAATGAGCAGTTCTTC. Translating it yields CASSLDSSYNEQFF. The full variable domain, in which reference TRBV5-1 and TRBJ2-1 provide the parts outside the CDR3, is KAGVTQTPRYLIKTRGQQVTLSCSPISGHRSVSWYQQTPGQGLQFLFEYFSETQRNKGNFPGRFSGRQFSNSRSEMNVSTLELGDSALYLCASSLDSSYNEQFFGPGTRLTVL.

J is TRBJ2-3 and V is TRBV12-3 or TRBV12-4, with 8 bases fitting TRBD2. The length of the CDR3 is 14 residues. The ends lost 5 bases at V and 6 bases at J; junction bases unmatched: 7. The CDR3 sequence: CASSRGAGADTQYF. CDR3 DNA: TGTGCCAGCAGTCGGGGAGCGGGGGCGGATACGCAGTATTTT.

V is TRBV7-9 and J is TRBJ2-1; the D gene could be TRBD1 or TRBD2 (5 bases each). Germline assignment: CDR1 SEHNR and CDR2 FQNEAQ (reference sequence). Trimming removed 3 bases at V and 10 bases at J, with 13 bases between. This CDR3 has 13 amino acids. The CDR3 nucleotides are TGTGCCAGCAGCTTTACCCCCGGGGCCGAGCAGTTCTTC. Translated, it gives CASSFTPGAEQFF.

The rearrangement joins TRBV7-8 to TRBJ2-3, with 11 bases matching TRBD2. CDR1 and CDR2 (germline): SGHVS, FQNEAQ. The CDR3 has 17 residues. J lost 5 bases, V lost 4 bases, and 11 bases had no gene match. Written as DNA, the CDR3 is TGTGCCAGCAGCTCCTTTCACTTAGCGGGAGGGCTAGATACGCAGTATTTT. It translates to CASSSFHLAGGLDTQYF.

The sample holds many counts of this clonotype. The chain uses TRBV24-1 and TRBJ2-5, with a weak D call TRBD1 (6 bases). The germline gives CDR1 KGHDR, CDR2 SFDVKD. The CDR3 has 14 amino acids. V was clipped by 3 bases and J by 3 bases, with 10 bases between them. The CDR3 DNA follows: TGTGCCACCAGTGATCCCCGGACAGAAGAGACCCAGTACTTC. It is translated as CATSDPRTEETQYF.

The chain recombines TRBV5-1 with TRBJ1-4; D may be TRBD1 (6 bases). This CDR3 contains 14 residues. Germline CDR1 is SGHRS and CDR2 is YFSETQ. The V and J ends lost 4 bases and 3 bases respectively, with 10 bases between them. CDR3 nucleotide sequence: TGCGCCAGCAGCCCTACAGGGTCTAATGAAAAACTGTTTTTT. This encodes CASSPTGSNEKLFF.

The rearrangement uses TRBV20-1 and TRBJ2-5; D is possibly TRBD1 or TRBD2 (5 bases each). The germline V gene has CDR1 DFQATT and CDR2 SNEGSKA (reference sequence). Trimming took 5 bases from V and 1 from J, leaving 11 bases between them. The CDR3 has 13 amino acids. The CDR3 is CSAVTGPQETQYF. The CDR3 nucleotides are TGCAGTGCTGTTACGGGACCCCAAGAGACCCAGTACTTC.

This clonotype was found a few times. V usage is TRBV24-1 and J usage is TRBJ2-2; D possibly corresponds to TRBD2 (6 bases). V was trimmed by 3 bases and J by 7 bases, leaving 14 bases between them. The CDR3 has 15 amino acids. Germline values: CDR1 KGHDR, CDR2 SFDVKD. CDR3 in amino acids: CATSDGDFMGGELFF. DNA for the CDR3: TGTGCCACCAGTGATGGGGACTTCATGGGCGGGGAGCTGTTTTTT.

J is TRBJ1-2 and V is TRBV12-3 or TRBV12-4; 8 bases agree with TRBD1. CDR3 length equals 13 residues. Trimming removed 7 bases from V and 5 bases from J; junction bases left unmatched: 6. DNA of the CDR3: TGTGCCAGCATCCTGACAGGGGCGTATGGCTACACCTTC. Encoded protein: CASILTGAYGYTF.

A few counts support this clonotype. This chain links TRBV7-2 with TRBJ2-3; D could derive from TRBD1 or TRBD2 (5 bases each). Germline V lookup: CDR1 SGHTA, CDR2 FQGNSA. V lost 1 base and J lost 9, with 11 bases in between. CDR3 length: 13 amino acids. The CDR3 sequence: CASSLEVRETQYF. CDR3 sequence (DNA): TGTGCCAGCAGCTTAGAGGTCAGGGAGACGCAGTATTTT.

V is TRBV5-1 and J is TRBJ2-3; D not certain. The germline V gene encodes CDR1 SGHRS and CDR2 YFSETQ. V lost 5 bases and J 3 bases, leaving 10 bases between the germline ends. The CDR3 has 13 amino acids. The CDR3 protein is CASREHETDTQYF. CDR3 nucleotide sequence: TGCGCCAGCAGAGAACACGAGACAGATACGCAGTATTTT.

V gene TRBV24-1 combines with J gene TRBJ1-5; TRBD1 aligns across 7 bases. Per germline, CDR1 KGHDR and CDR2 SFDVKD. The CDR3 sequence is 13 residues long. V dropped 10 bases and J dropped 4; count of bases not matched to a gene: 6. CDR3: CATRDSQNQPQHF. The CDR3, as DNA: TGTGCCACTCGGGACAGCCAGAATCAGCCCCAGCATTTT.

Ten or more counts support this clonotype. V gene TRBV11-2 combines with J gene TRBJ2-7; D may be TRBD1 (5 bases). Trimming shortened V by 7 bases and J by 2 bases, and 15 bases separated the two germline ends. Per the germline V gene, CDR1 is SGHAT and CDR2 is FQNNGV. This CDR3 is built from 14 residues. The CDR3 reads CASKPGAGAYEQYF. In nucleotides, the CDR3 is TGTGCCAGCAAGCCTGGGGCTGGGGCCTACGAGCAGTACTTC.